These T cell receptor beta chains were read from a single sample in a study of blood T cells in healthy people across ages. TCRdb fed the 5' RACE reads into MiXCR, producing one record per CDR3 protein. The sample holds 1,100,000 or so distinct CDR3 sequences; 35% to 55% are singletons and the top ten take approximately 17%. The source material was blood. The receptors come from a woman between 55 and 75 years old in good health. CDR3s include the opening cysteine and the closing phenylalanine or tryptophan. The order of the fields is V gene, clone size, J gene, D gene, CDR3 length, CDR3 protein, CDR3 DNA. A D gene is named only where the DNA matches it firmly. Rows may omit the clone size; those that give it use once, few, many or a size class.

>TRBV29-1|many|TRBJ2-1|TRBD2|14
CSVVPGVREGEQFF
TGCAGCGTTGTGCCCGGGGTCAGGGAGGGTGAGCAGTTCTTC
>TRBV13|.|TRBJ2-2|TRBD2|17
CASSKNFAGGDTGELFF
TGTGCCAGCAGCAAAAACTTCGCGGGGGGAGACACCGGGGAGCTGTTTTTT
>TRBV18|.|TRBJ2-1|TRBD2|19
CASSPRRRTSGSAYNEQFF
TGTGCCAGCTCACCACGTCGGCGGACTAGCGGGAGTGCTTACAATGAGCAGTTCTTC
>TRBV21-1|.|TRBJ2-3|.|15
CASSISGSYTDTQYF
TGTGCCAGCAGTATAAGCGGGAGCTACACAGATACGCAGTATTTT
>TRBV27|.|TRBJ2-5|.|14
CTSSFLEGSQTQYF
TGTACCAGCAGTTTCCTAGAGGGGAGTCAGACCCAGTACTTC
>TRBV20-1|.|TRBJ2-2|TRBD2|16
CSARVAGGFGTGELFF
TGCAGTGCTAGAGTTGCGGGAGGGTTCGGGACCGGGGAGCTGTTTTTT
>TRBV5-1|.|TRBJ2-5|TRBD2|15
CASSLGGRAQETQYF
TGCGCCAGCAGCTTGGGCGGGAGGGCCCAAGAGACCCAGTACTTC
>TRBV6-1|.|TRBJ2-3|.|12
CASTKTGDTQYF
TGTGCCAGCACCAAGACGGGGGATACGCAGTATTTT
>TRBV27|many|TRBJ2-7|.|14
CASLRRDPPYEQYF
TGTGCCAGTTTACGCCGGGACCCGCCCTACGAGCAGTACTTC
>TRBV10-3|many|TRBJ2-3|.|12
CAISESTDTQYF
TGTGCCATCAGTGAAAGCACAGATACGCAGTATTTT
>TRBV6-6|.|TRBJ2-7|.|13
CASMGGLTYEQYF
TGTGCCAGCATGGGAGGACTAACCTACGAGCAGTACTTC
>TRBV20-1|.|TRBJ2-5|TRBD1|16
CSAMDDRGITQETQYF
TGCAGTGCTATGGACGACAGGGGAATAACCCAAGAGACCCAGTACTTC
>TRBV29-1|.|TRBJ2-7|TRBD2|14
CSVGGAGGSFEQYF
TGCAGCGTAGGGGGGGCGGGAGGTTCCTTCGAGCAGTACTTC
>TRBV27|few|TRBJ1-1|TRBD1|15
CASSLSGQLNTEAFF
TGTGCCAGCAGTTTATCGGGACAGCTCAACACTGAAGCTTTCTTT
>TRBV20-1|few|TRBJ2-3|.|15
CSASAGWLSTDTQYF
TGCAGTGCCTCCGCCGGGTGGCTGAGCACAGATACGCAGTATTTT
>TRBV6-5|.|TRBJ2-1|.|15
CASSPGQSLYNEQFF
TGTGCCAGCAGTCCCGGACAGTCCCTCTACAATGAGCAGTTCTTC
>TRBV20-1|few|TRBJ2-4|.|13
CSARQGAKNIQYF
TGCAGTGCTAGACAGGGGGCCAAAAACATTCAGTACTTC
>TRBV20-1|.|TRBJ2-1|.|14
CSARVRTPHNEQFF
TGCAGTGCTAGAGTACGGACACCTCACAATGAGCAGTTCTTC
>TRBV7-2|.|TRBJ1-2|.|18
CASSLDRVAATTYYGYTF
TGTGCCAGCAGCTTAGACAGGGTGGCAGCCACCACCTACTATGGCTACACCTTC
>TRBV10-2|once|TRBJ2-5|.|13
CASSGGNEETQYF
TGCGCCAGCAGTGGGGGCAATGAAGAGACCCAGTACTTC
>TRBV5-1|.|TRBJ2-3|.|15
CASSSEGNFMDTQYF
TGCGCCAGCAGCTCAGAGGGAAATTTTATGGATACGCAGTATTTT
>TRBV7-2|few|TRBJ2-7|TRBD2|16
CASSLVLGLAGGEQYF
TGTGCCAGCAGCTTAGTCTTGGGACTAGCGGGAGGCGAGCAGTACTTC
>TRBV11-1|.|TRBJ1-1|.|16
CASSPRGVELNTEAFF
TGTGCCAGCAGCCCAAGAGGGGTAGAATTGAACACTGAAGCTTTCTTT
>TRBV9|.|TRBJ2-1|TRBD2|16
CASSVGSGRASNEQFF
TGTGCCAGCAGCGTCGGCAGCGGGAGGGCCAGCAATGAGCAGTTCTTC
>TRBV7-9|.|TRBJ2-2|.|12
CAIHPNTGELFF
TGTGCCATCCACCCGAACACCGGGGAGCTGTTTTTT
>TRBV7-9|few|TRBJ2-4|.|14
CASSPGTNKNIQYF
TGTGCCAGCAGCCCCGGGACAAACAAAAACATTCAGTACTTC
>TRBV11-2|.|TRBJ2-4|.|14
CASSLEKGSSEQYF
TGTGCCAGCAGCTTAGAGAAAGGGTCTAGTGAGCAGTACTTC
>TRBV20-1|.|TRBJ2-1|TRBD2|15
CSALGTRRSYNEQFF
TGCAGTGCCCTAGGGACTAGGCGATCCTACAATGAGCAGTTCTTC